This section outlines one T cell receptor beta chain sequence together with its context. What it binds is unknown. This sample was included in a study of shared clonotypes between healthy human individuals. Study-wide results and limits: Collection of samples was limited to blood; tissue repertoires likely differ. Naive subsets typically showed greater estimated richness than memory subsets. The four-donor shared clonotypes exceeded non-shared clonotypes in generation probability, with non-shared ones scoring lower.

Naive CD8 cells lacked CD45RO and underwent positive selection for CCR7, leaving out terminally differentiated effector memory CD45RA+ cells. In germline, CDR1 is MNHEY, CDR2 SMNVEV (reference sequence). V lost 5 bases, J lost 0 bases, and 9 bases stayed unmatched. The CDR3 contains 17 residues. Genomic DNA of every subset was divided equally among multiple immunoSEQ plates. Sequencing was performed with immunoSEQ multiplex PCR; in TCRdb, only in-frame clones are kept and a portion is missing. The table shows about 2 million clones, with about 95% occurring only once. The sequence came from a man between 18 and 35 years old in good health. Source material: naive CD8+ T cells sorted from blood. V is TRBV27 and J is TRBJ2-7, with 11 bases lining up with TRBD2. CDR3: CASSPIGTSGFSYEQYF. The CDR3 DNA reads TGTGCCAGCAGTCCCATCGGGACTAGCGGCTTCTCCTACGAGCAGTACTTC.